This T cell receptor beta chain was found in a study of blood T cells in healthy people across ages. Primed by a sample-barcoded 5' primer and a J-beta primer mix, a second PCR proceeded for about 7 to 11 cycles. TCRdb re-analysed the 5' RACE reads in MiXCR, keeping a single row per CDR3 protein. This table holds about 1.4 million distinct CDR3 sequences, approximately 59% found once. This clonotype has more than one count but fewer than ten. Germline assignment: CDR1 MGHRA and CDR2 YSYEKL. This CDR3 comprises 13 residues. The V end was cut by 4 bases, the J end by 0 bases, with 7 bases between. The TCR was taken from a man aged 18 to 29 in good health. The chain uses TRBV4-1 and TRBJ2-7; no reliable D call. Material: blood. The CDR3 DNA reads TGCGCCAGCAGCCGAGCAGCCTCCTACGAGCAGTACTTC. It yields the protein CASSRAASYEQYF.